Each of the 5 T cell receptor beta chains below was sequenced from the same sample in a study of T cell clones after liver transplantation. Some clones are missing from TCRdb's copy, which holds only in-frame ones; the method was immunoSEQ multiplex PCR. Among about 120,000 clones listed, just over 90% were seen once. The sample was CD4+ T cells from blood, taken 12 months after liver transplant. These receptors were collected from a human patient who received a liver transplant. Among the T cells, some may be from the graft donor.

The chain recombines TRBV2 with TRBJ2-3; D tentatively fits TRBD1 or TRBD2 (5 bases each). Deletions cut 7 bases from V and 0 bases from J, with 11 bases between. This CDR3 has 14 amino acids. Per the germline V gene, CDR1 is SNHLY and CDR2 is FYNNEI. CDR3 nucleotide sequence: TGTGCCAGCAAAGTAGGGGACAGCACAGATACGCAGTATTTT. Amino acid sequence: CASKVGDSTDTQYF.

The rearrangement uses TRBV4-2 and TRBJ2-3; D unclear. Germline CDR1 reads LGHNA; CDR2 reads YNFKEQ. The CDR3 contains 16 residues. Between the trimmed V and J ends, which lost 5 bases and 0 bases, there was a span of 15 bases. The CDR3 protein is CASSSHGGTSTDTQYF. The CDR3 DNA reads as TGTGCCAGCAGCTCTCACGGCGGAACTAGCACAGATACGCAGTATTTT.

The chain employs TRBV5-1 and TRBJ1-2; D may be TRBD1 (5 bases). The CDR3 loop spans 15 amino acids. Germline CDR1 reads SGHRS; CDR2 reads YFSETQ. V was cut by 5 bases and J by 3 bases, with 17 bases left in between. CDR3 sequence: CASRSGEGPYYGYTF. The CDR3 DNA follows: TGCGCCAGCAGGTCCGGGGAGGGGCCCTACTATGGCTACACCTTC.

This clone was observed a few times. The chain employs TRBV30 and TRBJ2-7; the D gene is possibly TRBD1 (6 bases). Deletions cut 2 bases from V and 7 bases from J, with 12 bases between. CDR1 and CDR2 from the germline V gene are GTSNPN and SVGIG (reference sequence). The CDR3 runs 12 residues. CDR3 in amino acids: CAWSTGSGEQYF. The CDR3 nucleotides are TGTGCCTGGAGTACAGGGTCAGGGGAGCAGTACTTC.

V is TRBV27 and J is TRBJ1-4, with D perhaps matching TRBD1 (6 bases). This CDR3 has 14 residues. Per germline, CDR1 MNHEY and CDR2 SMNVEV (reference sequence). Trimming pared 3 bases from V and 8 bases from J, leaving 13 bases between. The CDR3 DNA follows: TGTGCCAGCAGTTTCAGGGGATTCGGGGAAAAACTGTTTTTT. This sequence encodes CASSFRGFGEKLFF. Looking up the rest from reference TRBV27 and TRBJ1-4 gives the full variable domain: EAQVTQNPRYLITVTGKKLTVTCSQNMNHEYMSWYRQDPGLGLRQIYYSMNVEVTDKGDVPEGYKVSRKEKRNFPLILESPSPNQTSLYFCASSFRGFGEKLFFGSGTQLSVL.